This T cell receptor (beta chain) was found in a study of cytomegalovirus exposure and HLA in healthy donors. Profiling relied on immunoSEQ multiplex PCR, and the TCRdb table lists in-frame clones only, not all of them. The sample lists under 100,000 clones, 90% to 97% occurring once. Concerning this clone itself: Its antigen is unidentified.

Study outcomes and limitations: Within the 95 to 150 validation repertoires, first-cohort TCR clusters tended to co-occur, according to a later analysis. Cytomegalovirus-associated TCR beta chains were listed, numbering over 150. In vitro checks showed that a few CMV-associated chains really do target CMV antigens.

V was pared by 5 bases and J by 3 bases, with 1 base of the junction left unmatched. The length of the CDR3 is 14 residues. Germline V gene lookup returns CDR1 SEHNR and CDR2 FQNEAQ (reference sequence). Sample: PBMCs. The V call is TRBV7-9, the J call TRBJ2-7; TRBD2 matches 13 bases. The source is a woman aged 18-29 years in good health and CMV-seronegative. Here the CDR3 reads CASSGLAGDYEQYF. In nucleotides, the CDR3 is TGTGCCAGCAGCGGACTAGCGGGGGACTACGAGCAGTACTTC.